These 32 T cell receptor beta chains share one sample of origin, sequenced in a study of blood T cell repertoires in COVID-19. Measured with immunoSEQ multiplex PCR; TCRdb has only the in-frame clones, and not every one. The sample has 200,000 or so clones; approximately 90% are singletons. The specimen sequenced was peripheral blood. These receptors were collected from a man aged 55 to 70 with COVID-19, enrolled during active disease.

The chain's CDR3 is CASRPAGTGGNTIYF. CDR3 DNA: TGTGCCAGCAGGCCCGCCGGAACAGGAGGAAACACCATATATTTT. The chain links TRBV28 to TRBJ1-3, with D tentatively TRBD1 (5 bases). From germline, CDR1 is MDHEN and CDR2 SYDVKM. This CDR3 has 15 amino acids. The V end was cut by 6 bases, the J end by 4 bases, with 16 bases between. The full variable domain, in which reference TRBV28 and TRBJ1-3 provide the parts outside the CDR3, is DVKVTQSSRYLVKRTGEKVFLECVQDMDHENMFWYRQDPGLGLRLIYFSYDVKMKEKGDIPEGYSVSREKKERFSLILESASTNQTSMYLCASRPAGTGGNTIYFGEGSWLTVV.

This clone showed up just once. The chain carries TRBV2 and TRBJ1-2, with D tentatively TRBD1 (6 bases). There are 14 residues in the CDR3. Trimming took off 2 bases at V and 4 bases at J, with 11 bases between the two ends. CDR1 and CDR2 (germline): SNHLY, FYNNEI. CDR3 amino acids: CASSEIQGTYGYTF. The CDR3 bases are TGTGCCAGCAGTGAAATACAGGGTACCTATGGCTACACCTTC.

The J gene is TRBJ2-7, the V gene TRBV4-1; TRBD2 matches 8 bases. There are 15 residues in the CDR3. Germline lookup yields CDR1 MGHRA and CDR2 YSYEKL. V lost 4 bases to trimming and J lost 0 bases; unmatched junction nucleotides: 5. The CDR3 region is CASSLGLGSSYEQYF. The DNA of the CDR3 is TGCGCCAGCAGCCTGGGACTAGGGAGCTCCTACGAGCAGTACTTC.

The chain joins TRBV9 to TRBJ1-6; 8 bases match TRBD1. V gave up 3 bases and J gave up 8 bases; unmatched junction bases: 4. Germline CDR1 reads SGDLS; CDR2 reads YYNGEE. The length of the CDR3 is 14 residues. In nucleotides, the CDR3 is TGTGCCAGCAGCGGAGACAGGGGCGATTCACCCCTCCACTTT. Translated: CASSGDRGDSPLHF.

This clone was found once. V gene TRBV12-3 or TRBV12-4 combines with J gene TRBJ1-2; D ambiguous. V was pared by 4 bases and J by 4 bases, with 4 bases between. This CDR3 region has 11 residues. CDR3 in amino acids: CASSYLYGYTF. CDR3 DNA: TGTGCCAGCAGTTATCTCTATGGCTACACCTTC.

This chain uses TRBV9 with TRBJ2-3; D call uncertain. The germline V gene has CDR1 SGDLS and CDR2 YYNGEE. CDR3 size: 16 residues. Trimming pared 3 bases from V and 0 bases from J, leaving 14 bases between. The CDR3 loop reads CASSAHSSSSTDTQYF. In nucleotides, the CDR3 is TGTGCCAGCAGCGCACATAGCTCATCTAGCACAGATACGCAGTATTTT.

The chain uses TRBV19 and TRBJ1-2, with 8 nucleotides matching TRBD1. Germline CDR1 is LNHDA and CDR2 is SQIVND (reference sequence). CDR3 size: 15 residues. V gave up 0 bases and J gave up 5 bases; unmatched junction bases: 5. The chain's CDR3 is CASSIDRGQGYGYTF. CDR3 DNA: TGTGCCAGTAGTATAGATCGAGGACAGGGTTATGGCTACACCTTC. Supplemented by reference TRBV19 and TRBJ1-2, the full variable domain reads DGGITQSPKYLFRKEGQNVTLSCEQNLNHDAMYWYRQDPGQGLRLIYYSQIVNDFQKGDIAEGYSVSREKKESFPLTVTSAQKNPTAFYLCASSIDRGQGYGYTFGSGTRLTVV.

The chain carries TRBV7-2 and TRBJ2-1; a possible D gene is TRBD1 (7 bases). Germline lookup yields CDR1 SGHTA and CDR2 FQGNSA. The V end lost 4 bases, the J end lost 10 bases, and 17 bases lay between the germline ends. The CDR3 extends over 14 amino acids. Written as DNA, the CDR3 is TGTGCCAGCAGCTCCCAGGGGGGAGTAACCGAGCAGTTCTTC. Protein sequence: CASSSQGGVTEQFF.

The chain has TRBV4-1 and TRBJ1-5; D remains unclear. The CDR3 spans 14 residues. CDR1 MGHRA and CDR2 YSYEKL come from the germline V gene. V was trimmed by 3 bases and J by 5 bases, leaving 11 bases between them. The CDR3 region is CASSHLGVDQPQHF. The CDR3 nucleotides are TGCGCCAGCAGCCACCTCGGGGTGGATCAGCCCCAGCATTTT.

The table lists this clone with a count of one. DNA of the CDR3: TGCGCCAGCAGCCACCCGGGGAGGACGGATTCACCCCTCCACTTT. Translated: CASSHPGRTDSPLHF. This chain uses TRBV4-3 with TRBJ1-6; D gene unclear. This CDR3 is 15 amino acids long. Between the trimmed V and J ends, which lost 3 bases and 8 bases, there was a span of 14 bases. CDR1 is LGHNA and CDR2 is YSLEER in the germline V gene.

V and J are TRBV19 and TRBJ2-2, with D possibly matching TRBD2 (6 bases). The CDR3 loop spans 14 amino acids. V lost 8 bases and J lost 7, with 17 bases in between. CDR1 is LNHDA and CDR2 is SQIVND in the germline V gene (reference sequence). The CDR3 protein is CASRGDHQGGELFF. The CDR3, as DNA: TGTGCCAGTCGCGGGGACCACCAAGGCGGGGAGCTGTTTTTT.

The chain employs TRBV7-2 and TRBJ1-3, with 7 bases fitting TRBD1. Germline CDR1 is SGHTA and CDR2 is FQGNSA. With 5 bases clipped from V and 0 bases from J, the junction kept 7 bases outside the gene matches. The length of the CDR3 is 16 residues. The CDR3 loop reads CASSLSTGTSGNTIYF. The CDR3, as DNA: TGTGCCAGCAGCCTGTCGACAGGGACCTCTGGAAACACCATATATTTT. The full variable domain, rest sourced from reference TRBV7-2 and TRBJ1-3, is GAGVSQSPSNKVTEKGKDVELRCDPISGHTALYWYRQSLGQGLEFLIYFQGNSAPDKSGLPSDRFSAERTGGSVSTLTIQRTQQEDSAVYLCASSLSTGTSGNTIYFGEGSWLTVV.

The rearrangement uses TRBV24-1 and TRBJ2-2; D is uncertain. Germline V gene sequence: CDR1 KGHDR, CDR2 SFDVKD. Between the trimmed V and J ends, which lost 3 bases and 5 bases, there was a span of 9 bases. This CDR3 spans 14 amino acids. The CDR3 spells CATSDTRRTGELFF. DNA for the CDR3: TGTGCCACCAGTGATACGCGCCGGACCGGGGAGCTGTTTTTT.

This chain uses TRBV10-3 with TRBJ2-1; 7 bases line up with TRBD2. There are 17 residues in the CDR3. The V gene end was trimmed by 11 bases and the J gene end by 9 bases; junction bases not matched to a gene: 25. Germline V lookup: CDR1 ENHRY, CDR2 SYGVKD. Here the CDR3 reads CASQATPPSGAPGEQFF. The CDR3 nucleotides are TGTGCCTCACAAGCCACCCCCCCTAGCGGAGCCCCGGGTGAGCAGTTCTTC.

The rearrangement links TRBV4-1 to TRBJ2-7; 8 nucleotides align to TRBD2. There are 16 residues in the CDR3. The germline gives CDR1 MGHRA, CDR2 YSYEKL. V lost 0 bases and J lost 5; bases outside the gene matches: 9. Written as DNA, the CDR3 is TGCGCCAGCAGCCAAGATAAACGGGAGGGCCTAAACGAGCAGTACTTC. This sequence encodes CASSQDKREGLNEQYF.

The chain couples TRBV30 to TRBJ1-2; 7 positions agree with TRBD1. J gave up 3 bases and V 1 base, and 5 bases lay outside the gene matches. The CDR3 spans 14 residues. Per the germline V gene, CDR1 is GTSNPN and CDR2 is SVGIG (reference sequence). CDR3 in amino acids: CAWSGQGSHYGYTF. CDR3 coding DNA: TGTGCCTGGAGTGGACAGGGTTCACACTATGGCTACACCTTC.

The genes are TRBV9 and TRBJ2-2, with TRBD2 matching over 8 bases. Germline V gene lookup returns CDR1 SGDLS and CDR2 YYNGEE. After removal of 4 bases from V and 6 bases from J, the junction contained 14 bases not matched to a gene. This CDR3 has 17 residues. CDR3 residues: CASSPPTSGSIPGELFF. The CDR3 bases are TGTGCCAGCAGCCCGCCTACCAGCGGGAGTATCCCCGGGGAGCTGTTTTTT. Variable domain in full (rest from reference TRBV9 and TRBJ2-2): DSGVTQTPKHLITATGQRVTLRCSPRSGDLSVYWYQQSLDQGLQFLIQYYNGEERAKGNILERFSAQQFPDLHSELNLSSLELGDSALYFCASSPPTSGSIPGELFFGEGSRLTVL.

The V and J genes are TRBV2 and TRBJ2-6, with D perhaps TRBD1 (6 bases). Germline values: CDR1 SNHLY, CDR2 FYNNEI. Trimming took 4 bases from V and 2 from J, leaving 9 bases between them. The CDR3 covers 15 residues. The CDR3 loop reads CASSGTGTGANVLTF. The DNA for the CDR3 is TGTGCCAGCAGTGGAACAGGGACTGGGGCCAACGTCCTGACTTTC.

The V and J genes are TRBV27 and TRBJ1-4; possibly TRBD1 for D (5 bases). From germline, CDR1 is MNHEY and CDR2 SMNVEV (reference sequence). The CDR3 runs 15 residues. Trimming removed 6 bases at V and 0 bases at J, with 11 bases between. The DNA for the CDR3 is TGTGCCAGCAGGGGTGGACACGCAACTAATGAAAAACTGTTTTTT. Its translation: CASRGGHATNEKLFF.

The V call is TRBV7-8, the J call TRBJ1-2; D is possibly TRBD1 (6 bases). The V gene's germline CDR1 is SGHVS and CDR2 FQNEAQ. The length of the CDR3 is 16 residues. V was shortened by 5 bases and J by 5 bases, with 21 bases between the two germline ends. In nucleotides, the CDR3 is TGTGCCAGCAGCCCACTTACCGGACAGCACCGATATGGCTACACCTTC. It codes for CASSPLTGQHRYGYTF.

The chain carries TRBV3-1 (or the pseudogene TRBV3-2) and TRBJ1-2; 8 bases map to TRBD1. Germline CDR1 reads LGHDT; CDR2 reads YNNKEL (reference sequence). The ends lost 1 base at V and 8 bases at J; junction bases unmatched: 6. The CDR3 sequence is 14 residues long. The CDR3 nucleotides are TGTGCCAGCAGCCAAGGGGCAGGGGGCTTAGGCTACACCTTC. This gives the protein CASSQGAGGLGYTF.

The rearrangement joins TRBV28 to TRBJ1-6; D is undetermined. Germline V gives CDR1 MDHEN, CDR2 SYDVKM. Trimming left V 4 bases short and J 0 bases short, with 13 bases between. CDR3 length: 17 residues. CDR3: CASSSSPRSSYNSPLHF. The CDR3 nucleotides are TGTGCCAGCAGTTCGTCACCTCGGAGCTCCTATAATTCACCCCTCCACTTT.

This chain links TRBV18 with TRBJ2-3, with D maybe TRBD1 (6 bases). The germline gives CDR1 KGHSH, CDR2 LQKENI. This CDR3 comprises 15 residues. Trimming removed 1 base from V and 1 base from J, with 9 bases in between. In DNA form, the CDR3 reads TGTGCCAGCTCACCACAGGGGACACGCACAGATACGCAGTATTTT. This translates into CASSPQGTRTDTQYF.

The V call is TRBV5-1, the J call TRBJ1-4, with 7 bases lining up with TRBD1. The CDR3 is made up of 14 amino acids. V was clipped by 5 bases and J by 5 bases; unmatched bases: 6. Germline V lookup: CDR1 SGHRS, CDR2 YFSETQ. The CDR3 DNA sequence: TGCGCCAGCAGTTCGGGACAGCCAAATGAAAAACTGTTTTTT. Encoded protein: CASSSGQPNEKLFF.

The V and J genes are TRBV7-3 and TRBJ2-1; TRBD2 matches 8 bases. Germline V CDR1 and CDR2: SGHTA, FQGTGA. There are 15 residues in the CDR3. V gave up 5 bases and J gave up 5 bases; unmatched junction bases: 8. The chain's CDR3 is CASSLTGGPNNEQFF. For the CDR3, the DNA is TGTGCCAGCAGCCTCACGGGGGGGCCGAACAATGAGCAGTTCTTC. Based on the CDR3 plus reference TRBV7-3 and TRBJ2-1, the full variable domain is GAGVSQTPSNKVTEKGKYVELRCDPISGHTALYWYRQSLGQGPEFLIYFQGTGAADDSGLPNDRFFAVRPEGSVSTLKIQRTERGDSAVYLCASSLTGGPNNEQFFGPGTRLTVL.

The table lists this clone with a count of one. The CDR3 spells CAWKAGTGGEPQHF. As DNA, the CDR3 is TGTGCCTGGAAAGCGGGGACAGGGGGGGAGCCCCAGCATTTT. The chain uses TRBV30 and TRBJ1-5, with 11 positions matching TRBD1. V shed 4 bases, J shed 8 bases, and the junction held 7 bases outside the gene matches. The CDR3 is 14 amino acids. The germline gives CDR1 GTSNPN, CDR2 SVGIG (reference sequence). The full variable domain, in which reference TRBV30 and TRBJ1-5 provide the parts outside the CDR3, is SQTIHQWPATLVQPVGSPLSLECTVEGTSNPNLYWYRQAAGRGLQLLFYSVGIGQISSEVPQNLSASRPQDRQFILSSKKLLLSDSGFYLCAWKAGTGGEPQHFGDGTRLSIL.

The rearrangement uses TRBV4-3 and TRBJ2-1, with 8 bases that match TRBD1. V gave up 0 bases and J gave up 2 bases; unmatched junction bases: 12. Germline CDR1 is LGHNA and CDR2 is YSLEER. CDR3 length: 19 amino acids. CDR3: CASSQDYRYGTGAYNEQFF. In DNA form, the CDR3 reads TGCGCCAGCAGCCAAGATTACCGCTACGGGACAGGTGCCTACAATGAGCAGTTCTTC.

The rearrangement links TRBV6-6 to TRBJ1-5; D possibly corresponds to TRBD1 (6 bases). CDR1 MNHNY and CDR2 SVGAGI come from the germline V gene (reference sequence). Trimming stripped 2 bases from V and 7 bases from J, with 12 bases between. This CDR3 contains 14 residues. The CDR3 bases are TGTGCCAGCAGTTACGGGCAGGGGCCCCAGCCCCAGCATTTT. Amino acid sequence: CASSYGQGPQPQHF.

The V call is TRBV9, the J call TRBJ1-2, with D maybe TRBD1 (6 bases). V was shortened by 0 bases and J by 5 bases, with 8 bases between the two germline ends. Germline CDR1 and CDR2: SGDLS and YYNGEE. The CDR3 is 13 residues long. Here the CDR3 reads CASSVGRGYGYTF. DNA for the CDR3: TGTGCCAGCAGCGTAGGCAGGGGATATGGCTACACCTTC. Variable domain in full (rest from reference TRBV9 and TRBJ1-2): DSGVTQTPKHLITATGQRVTLRCSPRSGDLSVYWYQQSLDQGLQFLIQYYNGEERAKGNILERFSAQQFPDLHSELNLSSLELGDSALYFCASSVGRGYGYTFGSGTRLTVV.

CDR3 sequence: CASSISTGGYEQYF. CDR3 in DNA: TGTGCCAGTAGTATTTCAACAGGGGGCTACGAGCAGTACTTC. This rearrangement joins TRBV19 to TRBJ2-7; the match to TRBD1 covers 8 bases. The CDR3 covers 14 residues. The junction had 4 bases not matched to a gene; V was cut back by 3 bases and J by 3 bases. The germline V gene has CDR1 LNHDA and CDR2 SQIVND (reference sequence).

V gene TRBV6-2 or TRBV6-3 combines with J gene TRBJ1-2; D is unclear. The length of the CDR3 is 14 residues. Trimming took off 6 bases at V and 0 bases at J, with 11 bases between the two ends. Per the germline V gene, CDR1 is MNHEY and CDR2 is SVGEGT. The CDR3 DNA sequence: TGTGCCAGCAGCTCCCCCCCAGCTAACTATGGCTACACCTTC. Translating gives CASSSPPANYGYTF.

The chain has TRBV6-2 or TRBV6-3 and TRBJ1-5, with TRBD1 as a possible D gene (6 bases). Germline V CDR1 and CDR2: MNHEY, SVGEGT. V was trimmed by 4 bases and J by 3 bases, leaving 16 bases between them. The CDR3 spans 16 residues. CDR3 region: CASSSQSGQFNQPQHF. CDR3 coding DNA: TGTGCCAGCAGTTCCCAATCCGGACAGTTCAATCAGCCCCAGCATTTT.